One sample yielded the 16 T cell receptor beta chains listed below, sequenced in a study of T cell responses to AZD1222 COVID-19 vaccine. Generated by immunoSEQ multiplex PCR, the TCRdb table keeps only in-frame clones and is missing some. Of approximately 140,000 clones in the sample, 92% were seen once. Sequenced material: peripheral blood, taken 28 days after the second AZD1222 dose. The source is an adult who received the AZD1222 COVID-19 vaccine.

This chain links TRBV5-6 with TRBJ1-5; D call uncertain. Germline CDR1 reads SGHDT; CDR2 reads YYEEEE. CDR3 length: 13 amino acids. The V gene lost 4 bases and the J gene lost 1 base, with 6 bases spanning the gap. In nucleotides, the CDR3 is TGTGCCAGCAGCCTGGGGAGCAATCAGCCCCAGCATTTT. Its protein product is CASSLGSNQPQHF.

This clone was seen a few times. J is TRBJ1-6 and V is TRBV7-2; 7 bases line up with TRBD1. The germline V gene has CDR1 SGHTA and CDR2 FQGNSA. V trimming: 5 bases; J trimming: 10 bases; junction bases outside the gene matches: 11. The CDR3 has 15 amino acids. This CDR3 is CASSGRGTAASPLHF. CDR3 coding DNA: TGTGCCAGCAGCGGCCGCGGGACAGCCGCATCACCCCTCCACTTT. The complete variable domain, with remaining parts taken from reference TRBV7-2 and TRBJ1-6, reads GAGVSQSPSNKVTEKGKDVELRCDPISGHTALYWYRQSLGQGLEFLIYFQGNSAPDKSGLPSDRFSAERTGGSVSTLTIQRTQQEDSAVYLCASSGRGTAASPLHFGNGTRLTVT.

This clone appeared a few times. Written as DNA, the CDR3 is TGTGCCAGCAGTCCCGGCGCGGACGGAGAGACCCAGTACTTC. Its protein is CASSPGADGETQYF. The gene calls are TRBV6-4 and TRBJ2-5; unclear D gene. Germline V lookup: CDR1 MRHNA, CDR2 SNTAGT. CDR3 length: 14 residues. Deletions cut 5 bases from V and 4 bases from J, with 14 bases between.

The rearrangement links TRBV2 to TRBJ1-1; no reliable D call. With 4 bases removed from V and 7 bases from J, the gap between germline ends came to 7 bases. The CDR3 is 11 residues long. Germline CDR1 SNHLY, CDR2 FYNNEI. The CDR3 DNA sequence: TGTGCCAGCAGTGTCCCAGGTGAAGCTTTCTTT. As protein: CASSVPGEAFF.

This clone was seen only once. The chain carries TRBV27 and TRBJ2-1, with 9 bases identical to TRBD2. Germline CDR1 reads MNHEY; CDR2 reads SMNVEV (reference sequence). This CDR3 comprises 16 residues. The ends lost 5 bases at V and 4 bases at J; junction bases unmatched: 9. The CDR3 here is CASSALTSGFYNEQFF. CDR3 bases: TGTGCCAGCAGTGCCTTAACTAGCGGGTTTTACAATGAGCAGTTCTTC.

The CDR3 bases are TGTGCCAGCAGGCAGCTAGCGAACAATGAGCAGTTCTTC. It codes for CASRQLANNEQFF. This chain links TRBV3-1 (or the pseudogene TRBV3-2) with TRBJ2-1, with D perhaps TRBD2 (6 bases). From germline, CDR1 is LGHDT and CDR2 YNNKEL (reference sequence). V lost 6 bases, J lost 5 bases, and 11 bases lay in between. The length of the CDR3 is 13 residues.

The V gene is TRBV2, the J gene TRBJ2-7, with D unresolved. This CDR3 has 11 amino acids. CDR1 is SNHLY and CDR2 is FYNNEI in the germline V gene. V lost 1 base and J lost 3, with 1 base in between. The CDR3 DNA reads as TGTGCCAGCAGTGAAGACTACGAGCAGTACTTC. It translates to CASSEDYEQYF.

V and J are TRBV7-2 and TRBJ1-3; TRBD1 might be the D (6 bases). Trimming pared 4 bases from V and 0 bases from J, leaving 7 bases between. CDR1 SGHTA and CDR2 FQGNSA come from the germline V gene. CDR3 length equals 14 residues. CDR3 region: CASSWTVSGNTIYF. The CDR3 region has the DNA TGTGCCAGCAGCTGGACAGTCTCTGGAAACACCATATATTTT.

The chain couples TRBV5-1 to TRBJ1-2, with a tentative D call TRBD1 (6 bases). Germline CDR1 SGHRS, CDR2 YFSETQ. The V end was cut by 3 bases, the J end by 5 bases, with 11 bases between. The length of the CDR3 is 13 residues. Here the CDR3 DNA reads TGCGCCAGCAGCTACAGGGTGGGGTATGGCTACACCTTC. This gives the protein CASSYRVGYGYTF.

The gene calls are TRBV6-2 or TRBV6-3 and TRBJ1-2; tentatively, D is TRBD1 (5 bases). Trimming cost V 2 bases and J 0 bases, with 22 bases left between them. CDR3 length equals 19 residues. Per the germline V gene, CDR1 is MNHEY and CDR2 is SVGEGT. CDR3 DNA sequence: TGTGCCAGCAGTTACGTGGGCTCGAGGGGACCCAGAACTAACTATGGCTACACCTTC. Translated, it gives CASSYVGSRGPRTNYGYTF.

The chain couples TRBV11-3 to TRBJ2-1, with 12 bases aligning to TRBD2. The CDR3 is 15 residues long. Germline V lookup: CDR1 SGHNT, CDR2 YENEEA. Trimming took 8 bases from V and 8 from J; bases not matched to a gene: 10. Here the CDR3 DNA reads TGTGCCAGCCAGGTCGCTAGCGGGAGGGCCCATGAGCAGTTCTTC. Translated, it gives CASQVASGRAHEQFF.

V and J are TRBV27 and TRBJ2-3; the D gene is possibly TRBD2 (6 bases). Trimming removed 0 bases from V and 6 bases from J, with 13 bases in between. The CDR3 is 15 amino acids. Germline V gene data show CDR1 as MNHEY and CDR2 as SMNVEV (reference sequence). CDR3 amino acids: CASSLSSRGWDTQYF. The DNA of the CDR3 is TGTGCCAGCAGTTTATCGAGTCGGGGGTGGGATACGCAGTATTTT.

This clone has a single count. For the CDR3, the DNA is TGCGCCAGCAGCTTGGAATTCGGAAGGAATGAAAAACTGTTTTTT. It yields the protein CASSLEFGRNEKLFF. The chain carries TRBV5-1 and TRBJ1-4; D remains unclear. Trimming stripped 0 bases from V and 5 bases from J, with 11 bases between. CDR3 length: 15 amino acids. Germline V gene sequence: CDR1 SGHRS, CDR2 YFSETQ.

The CDR3, as DNA: TGTGCCAGCAGCTCCCCCGGGACAAGAGATACGCAGTATTTT. It specifies CASSSPGTRDTQYF. The rearrangement joins TRBV5-4 to TRBJ2-3; tentative D call: TRBD1 (6 bases). CDR3 length: 14 amino acids. The germline V gene encodes CDR1 SGHNT and CDR2 YYREEE (reference sequence). V was pared by 3 bases and J by 5 bases, with 13 bases between.

This chain links TRBV28 with TRBJ1-2; possibly TRBD1 for D (5 bases). The germline V gene encodes CDR1 MDHEN and CDR2 SYDVKM. The germline V and J ends were trimmed by 8 bases and 1 base, with 11 bases remaining between them. CDR3 length: 13 residues. The CDR3 loop reads CASGTDINYGYTF. The DNA for the CDR3 is TGTGCCAGCGGAACGGACATTAACTATGGCTACACCTTC.

The chain has TRBV18 and TRBJ1-2; TRBD1 aligns across 12 bases. This CDR3 spans 15 amino acids. Per germline, CDR1 KGHSH and CDR2 LQKENI. V lost 2 bases and J lost 8; bases outside the gene matches: 6. The CDR3 region is CASSPSGQGAGGYTF. The CDR3, as DNA: TGTGCCAGCTCACCATCGGGACAGGGGGCGGGAGGCTACACCTTC.